This record looks at one T cell receptor (beta chain) sequence and its context. The ends were cut back, 0 bases at V and 0 bases at J, with 15 bases in the middle. The CDR3 has 18 amino acids. CDR1 is SGHTA and CDR2 is FQGTGA in the germline V gene. The sample belongs to a study of blood T cell repertoires in COVID-19. Across the study: COVID-19 samples collected from the United States, Italy and Spain covered acute and convalescent phases.

Per the original methods: Amplification of reference gene primers provided the estimated nucleated cell counts. TCRdb keeps only in-frame clones here, not all; method: immunoSEQ multiplex PCR. V and J calls plus clone size are reproduced from that table; the DNA served to infer D and trimming. The repertoire holds tens of thousands of clones, with around nine tenths as singletons. The sequence came from a man in his forties or fifties with active COVID-19. J is TRBJ1-5 and V is TRBV7-3; no reliable D call. Source material: peripheral blood. The CDR3 sequence is CASSLTRAPTYSNQPQHF. The CDR3 coding sequence is TGTGCCAGCAGCTTAACGCGGGCCCCCACCTATAGCAATCAGCCCCAGCATTTT.